This T cell receptor (beta chain) was captured by sequencing in a study of T-cell reconstitution after alpha-beta-depleted transplantation in children. Germline assignment: CDR1 KGHDR and CDR2 SFDVKD. V gave up 4 bases and J gave up 4 bases, with 13 bases separating them. CDR3 length equals 15 residues. As it was prepared, the TCRbeta library received unique molecular identifiers. TCRdb processed the PCR reads anew with MiXCR; each CDR3 protein has one entry. This table holds hundreds of thousands of distinct CDR3 sequences, approximately 20% found once. V usage is TRBV24-1 and J usage is TRBJ1-5; D gene unclear. The clonotype originates from a human donor who donated a stem cell graft to a child with acute lymphoblastic leukemia. This specimen consisted of PBMCs from the stem cell graft donor, obtained from the stem cell graft. CDR3 protein: CATSERTYDNQPQHF. DNA of the CDR3: TGTGCCACCAGTGAGAGGACGTACGATAATCAGCCCCAGCATTTT.